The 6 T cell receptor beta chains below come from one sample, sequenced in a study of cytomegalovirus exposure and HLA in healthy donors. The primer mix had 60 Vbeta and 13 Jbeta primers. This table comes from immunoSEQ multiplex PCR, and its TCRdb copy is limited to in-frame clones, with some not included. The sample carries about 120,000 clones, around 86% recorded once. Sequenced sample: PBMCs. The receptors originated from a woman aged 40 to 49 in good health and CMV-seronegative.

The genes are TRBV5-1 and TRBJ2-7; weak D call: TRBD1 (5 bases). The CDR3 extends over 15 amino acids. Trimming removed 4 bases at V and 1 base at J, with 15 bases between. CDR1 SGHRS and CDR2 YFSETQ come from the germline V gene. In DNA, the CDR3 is TGCGCCAGCAGCATGACAGAGAACCCATCCTACGAGCAGTACTTC. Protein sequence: CASSMTENPSYEQYF.

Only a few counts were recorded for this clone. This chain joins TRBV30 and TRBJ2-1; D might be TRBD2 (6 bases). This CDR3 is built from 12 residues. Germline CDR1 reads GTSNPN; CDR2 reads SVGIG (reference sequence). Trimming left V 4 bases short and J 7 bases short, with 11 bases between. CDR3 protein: CAWTGGGNEQFF. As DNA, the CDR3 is TGTGCCTGGACTGGCGGAGGGAATGAGCAGTTCTTC.

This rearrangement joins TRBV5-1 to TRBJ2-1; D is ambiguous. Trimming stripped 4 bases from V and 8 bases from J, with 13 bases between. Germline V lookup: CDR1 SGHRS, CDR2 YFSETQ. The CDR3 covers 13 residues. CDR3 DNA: TGCGCCAGCAGCCCCATGTCGGTCGATGAGCAGTTCTTC. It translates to CASSPMSVDEQFF. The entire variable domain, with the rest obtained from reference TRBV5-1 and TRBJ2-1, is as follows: KAGVTQTPRYLIKTRGQQVTLSCSPISGHRSVSWYQQTPGQGLQFLFEYFSETQRNKGNFPGRFSGRQFSNSRSEMNVSTLELGDSALYLCASSPMSVDEQFFGPGTRLTVL.

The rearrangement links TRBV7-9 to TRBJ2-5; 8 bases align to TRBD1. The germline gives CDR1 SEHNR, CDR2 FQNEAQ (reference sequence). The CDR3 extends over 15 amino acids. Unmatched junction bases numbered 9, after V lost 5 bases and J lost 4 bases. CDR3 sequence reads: CASSPAPGGRETQYF. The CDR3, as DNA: TGTGCCAGCAGCCCGGCCCCAGGGGGCAGAGAGACCCAGTACTTC.

The CDR3 reads CASSQDRVLYEQYF. The CDR3 nucleotides read TGTGCCAGCAGTCAGGACAGGGTCCTTTACGAGCAGTACTTC. The rearrangement joins TRBV28 to TRBJ2-5; 8 bases fit TRBD1. The better agreement between TRBJ2-7 and the DNA end casts doubt on the J call. Germline CDR1 is MDHEN and CDR2 is SYDVKM. The CDR3 is made up of 14 amino acids.

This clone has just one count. The chain's CDR3 is CASSLASRTATPYEQYF. The CDR3 DNA reads as TGCGCCAGCAGCTTGGCCTCGAGGACAGCAACCCCCTACGAGCAGTACTTC. V and J are TRBV5-1 and TRBJ2-7; tentative D call: TRBD1 (6 bases). The CDR3 loop spans 17 amino acids. Trimming took off 0 bases at V and 2 bases at J, with 18 bases between the two ends. The germline V gene encodes CDR1 SGHRS and CDR2 YFSETQ.